Here is one T cell receptor (beta chain) with its context. Its cognate antigen is unknown. The sample comes from a study of identical twins. General study findings and limits: Cord blood beta clonotypes present at high abundance carried fewer insertions; no such pattern appeared in memory repertoires. Because invariant MAIT and iNKT cells could be present, zero-insertion analyses could be partly confounded.

Trimming at V came to 5 bases and at J to 4 bases, leaving 7 bases not matched to a gene. From germline, CDR1 is MDHEN and CDR2 SYDVKM. The CDR3 loop spans 15 amino acids. Template switching, a step in the protocol, added a universal primer site, and cDNA carried unique molecular identifiers. MiXCR, applied by TCRdb to the 5' RACE reads, yields one record per CDR3 protein. The sample comprises approximately 550,000 distinct CDR3 sequences, about a fifth of which are singletons, and about 0.5% rests with the top ten. This same sample was also part of a study on yellow fever vaccine responses in identical twins. From that second work: Twins showed a vaccine T cell response that reportedly seemed partly convergent, partly personalized.

The sample consisted of CD4+ T cells sorted from blood. This clonotype was obtained from a woman aged 18 to 35 in good health. The chain has TRBV28 and TRBJ2-7, with TRBD2 matching 11 bases. The CDR3 region is CASSKTSGNLYEQYF. CDR3 nucleotides: TGTGCCAGCAGTAAGACTAGCGGGAACCTTTACGAGCAGTACTTC.